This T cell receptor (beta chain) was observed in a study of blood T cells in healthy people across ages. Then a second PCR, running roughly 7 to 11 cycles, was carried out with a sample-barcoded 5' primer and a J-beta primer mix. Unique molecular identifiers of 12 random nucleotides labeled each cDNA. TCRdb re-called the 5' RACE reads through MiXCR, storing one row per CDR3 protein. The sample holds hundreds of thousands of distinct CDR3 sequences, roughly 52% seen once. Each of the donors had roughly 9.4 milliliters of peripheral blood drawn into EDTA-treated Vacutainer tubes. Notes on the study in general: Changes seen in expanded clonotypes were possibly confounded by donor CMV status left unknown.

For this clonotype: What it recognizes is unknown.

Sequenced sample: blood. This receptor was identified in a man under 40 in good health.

CDR3 region: CASSATGGSTGELFF. In DNA form, the CDR3 reads TGTGCCAGCAGTGCGACCGGAGGAAGCACCGGGGAGCTGTTTTTT. This chain joins TRBV5-6 and TRBJ2-2; possible D gene TRBD2, 5 bases. Germline values: CDR1 SGHDT, CDR2 YYEEEE. Trimming removed 5 bases from V and 4 bases from J, with 15 bases in between. There are 15 residues in the CDR3. The full variable domain, completed using reference TRBV5-6 and TRBJ2-2, is DAGVTQSPTHLIKTRGQQVTLRCSPKSGHDTVSWYQQALGQGPQFIFQYYEEEERQRGNFPDRFSGHQFPNYSSELNVNALLLGDSALYLCASSATGGSTGELFFGEGSRLTVL.